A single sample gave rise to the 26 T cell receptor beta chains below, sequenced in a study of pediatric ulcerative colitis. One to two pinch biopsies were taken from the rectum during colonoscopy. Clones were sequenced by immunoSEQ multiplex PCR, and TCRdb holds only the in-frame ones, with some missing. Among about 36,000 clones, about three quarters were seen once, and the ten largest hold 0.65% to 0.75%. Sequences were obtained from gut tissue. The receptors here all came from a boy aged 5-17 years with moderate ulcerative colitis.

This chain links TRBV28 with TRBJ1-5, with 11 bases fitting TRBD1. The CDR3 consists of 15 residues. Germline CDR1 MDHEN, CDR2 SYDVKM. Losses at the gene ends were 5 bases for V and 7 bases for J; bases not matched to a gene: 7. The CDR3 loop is CASSPRTGGEQPQHF. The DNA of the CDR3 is TGTGCCAGCAGTCCGCGGACAGGGGGCGAGCAGCCCCAGCATTTT.

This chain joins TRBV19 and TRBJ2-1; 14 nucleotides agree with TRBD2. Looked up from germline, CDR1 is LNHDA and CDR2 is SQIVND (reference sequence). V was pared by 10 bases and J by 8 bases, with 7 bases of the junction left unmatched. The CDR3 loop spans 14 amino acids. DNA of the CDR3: TGTGCCACCCTGACTAGCGGGGGGGCATATGAGCAGTTCTTC. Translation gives CATLTSGGAYEQFF.

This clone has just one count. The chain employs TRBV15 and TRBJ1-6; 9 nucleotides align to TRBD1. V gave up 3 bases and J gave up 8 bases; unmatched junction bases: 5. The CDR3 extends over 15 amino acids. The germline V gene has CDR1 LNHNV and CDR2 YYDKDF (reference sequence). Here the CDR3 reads CATSSYGQGYSPLHF. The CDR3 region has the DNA TGTGCCACCAGCAGTTACGGACAGGGGTATTCACCCCTCCACTTT.

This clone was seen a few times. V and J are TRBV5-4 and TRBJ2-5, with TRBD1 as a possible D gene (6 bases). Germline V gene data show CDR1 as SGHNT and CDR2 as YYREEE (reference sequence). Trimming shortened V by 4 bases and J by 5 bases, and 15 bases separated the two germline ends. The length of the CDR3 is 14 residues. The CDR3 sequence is CASSPPQGRETQYF. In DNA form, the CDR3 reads TGTGCCAGCAGCCCCCCACAGGGAAGGGAGACCCAGTACTTC. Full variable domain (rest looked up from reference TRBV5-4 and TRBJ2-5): ETGVTQSPTHLIKTRGQQVTLRCSSQSGHNTVSWYQQALGQGPQFIFQYYREEENGRGNFPPRFSGLQFPNYSSELNVNALELDDSALYLCASSPPQGRETQYFGPGTRLLVL.

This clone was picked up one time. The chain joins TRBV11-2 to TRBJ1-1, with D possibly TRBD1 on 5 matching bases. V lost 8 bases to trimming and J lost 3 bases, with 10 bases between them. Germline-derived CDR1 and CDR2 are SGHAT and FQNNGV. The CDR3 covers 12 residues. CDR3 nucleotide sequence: TGTGCCAGCCGAGGGGCGTACACTGAAGCTTTCTTT. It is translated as CASRGAYTEAFF.

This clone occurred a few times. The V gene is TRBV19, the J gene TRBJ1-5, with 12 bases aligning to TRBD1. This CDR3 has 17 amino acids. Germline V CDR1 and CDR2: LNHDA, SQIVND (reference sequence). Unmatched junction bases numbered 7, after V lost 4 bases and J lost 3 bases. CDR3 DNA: TGTGCCAGTAGTACCCAGGGACAGGGGGCTATCAATCAGCCCCAGCATTTT. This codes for CASSTQGQGAINQPQHF.

CDR3 in DNA: TGTGCCAGTAGTCGACTAGGGACCGACAATGAGCAGTTCTTC. This encodes CASSRLGTDNEQFF. The chain couples TRBV19 to TRBJ2-1; maybe TRBD2 (6 bases). CDR3 length: 14 amino acids. Per germline, CDR1 LNHDA and CDR2 SQIVND (reference sequence). Trimming removed 5 bases at V and 5 bases at J, with 13 bases between.

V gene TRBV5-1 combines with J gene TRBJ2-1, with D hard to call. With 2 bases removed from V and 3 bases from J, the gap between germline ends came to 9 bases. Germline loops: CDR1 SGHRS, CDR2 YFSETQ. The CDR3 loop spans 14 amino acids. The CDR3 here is CASSFNNLYNEQFF. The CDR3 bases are TGCGCCAGCAGCTTTAACAACCTCTACAATGAGCAGTTCTTC. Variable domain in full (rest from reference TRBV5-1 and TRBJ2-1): KAGVTQTPRYLIKTRGQQVTLSCSPISGHRSVSWYQQTPGQGLQFLFEYFSETQRNKGNFPGRFSGRQFSNSRSEMNVSTLELGDSALYLCASSFNNLYNEQFFGPGTRLTVL.

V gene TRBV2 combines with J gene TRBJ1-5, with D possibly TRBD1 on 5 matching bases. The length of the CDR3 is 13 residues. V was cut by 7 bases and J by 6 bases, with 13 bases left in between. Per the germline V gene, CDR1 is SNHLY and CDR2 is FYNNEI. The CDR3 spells CASMGREGQPQHF. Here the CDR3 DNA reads TGTGCCAGCATGGGCAGGGAAGGTCAGCCCCAGCATTTT.

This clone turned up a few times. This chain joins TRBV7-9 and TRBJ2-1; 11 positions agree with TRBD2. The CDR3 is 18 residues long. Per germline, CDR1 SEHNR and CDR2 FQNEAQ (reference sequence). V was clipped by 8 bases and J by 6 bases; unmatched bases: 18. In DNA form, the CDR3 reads TGTGCCAGCCATCTAGCGGGAGGCTCCCCTACCCCTACCAATGAGCAGTTCTTC. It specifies CASHLAGGSPTPTNEQFF.

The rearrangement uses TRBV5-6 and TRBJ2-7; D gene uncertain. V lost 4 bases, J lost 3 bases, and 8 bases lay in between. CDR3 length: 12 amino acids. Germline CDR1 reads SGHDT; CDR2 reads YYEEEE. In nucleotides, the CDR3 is TGTGCCAGCAGCATGTATAGCTACGAGCAGTACTTC. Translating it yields CASSMYSYEQYF.

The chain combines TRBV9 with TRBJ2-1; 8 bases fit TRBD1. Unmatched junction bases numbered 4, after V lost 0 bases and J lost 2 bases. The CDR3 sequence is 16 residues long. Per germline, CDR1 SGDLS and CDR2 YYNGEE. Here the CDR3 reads CASSVGDRFPYNEQFF. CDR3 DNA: TGTGCCAGCAGCGTAGGGGACAGGTTTCCCTACAATGAGCAGTTCTTC.

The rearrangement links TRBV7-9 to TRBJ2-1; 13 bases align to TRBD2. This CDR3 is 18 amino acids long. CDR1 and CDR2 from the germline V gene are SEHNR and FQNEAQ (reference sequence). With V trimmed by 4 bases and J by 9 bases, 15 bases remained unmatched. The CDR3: CASSSTWTSGGRPGEQFF. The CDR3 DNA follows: TGTGCCAGCAGCTCTACTTGGACTAGCGGGGGCCGTCCGGGTGAGCAGTTCTTC.

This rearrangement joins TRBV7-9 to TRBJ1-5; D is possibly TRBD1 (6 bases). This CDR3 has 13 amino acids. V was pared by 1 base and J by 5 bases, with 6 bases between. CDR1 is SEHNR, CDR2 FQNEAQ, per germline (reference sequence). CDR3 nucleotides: TGTGCCAGCAGCTTAGAGGGGGATCAGCCCCAGCATTTT. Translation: CASSLEGDQPQHF. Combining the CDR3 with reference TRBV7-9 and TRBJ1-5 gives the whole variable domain DTGVSQNPRHKITKRGQNVTFRCDPISEHNRLYWYRQTLGQGPEFLTYFQNEAQLEKSRLLSDRFSAERPKGSFSTLEIQRTEQGDSAMYLCASSLEGDQPQHFGDGTRLSIL.

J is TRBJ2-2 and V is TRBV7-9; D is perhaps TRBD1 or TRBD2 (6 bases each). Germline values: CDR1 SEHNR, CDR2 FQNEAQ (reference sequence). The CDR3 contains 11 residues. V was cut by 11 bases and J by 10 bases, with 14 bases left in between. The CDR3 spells CAPEGGEELFF. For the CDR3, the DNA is TGTGCCCCAGAGGGGGGAGAGGAGCTGTTTTTT. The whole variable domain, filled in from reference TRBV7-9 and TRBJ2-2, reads DTGVSQNPRHKITKRGQNVTFRCDPISEHNRLYWYRQTLGQGPEFLTYFQNEAQLEKSRLLSDRFSAERPKGSFSTLEIQRTEQGDSAMYLCAPEGGEELFFGEGSRLTVL.

CDR3 nucleotides: TGTGCCAGCAGTTTAGTGGGACAGGGGACTGAAGCTTTCTTT. Translated: CASSLVGQGTEAFF. This rearrangement joins TRBV27 to TRBJ1-1, with 10 bases aligning to TRBD1. Germline V gene sequence: CDR1 MNHEY, CDR2 SMNVEV (reference sequence). V lost 2 bases, J lost 5 bases, and 2 bases stayed unmatched. This CDR3 contains 14 residues.

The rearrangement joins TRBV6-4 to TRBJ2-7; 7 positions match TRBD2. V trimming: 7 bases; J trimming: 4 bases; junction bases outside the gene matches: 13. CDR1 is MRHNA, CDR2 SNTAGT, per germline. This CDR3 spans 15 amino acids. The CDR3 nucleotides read TGTGCCAGCACCGCCTTCGGGGGGTTAACTTACGAGCAGTACTTC. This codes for CASTAFGGLTYEQYF.

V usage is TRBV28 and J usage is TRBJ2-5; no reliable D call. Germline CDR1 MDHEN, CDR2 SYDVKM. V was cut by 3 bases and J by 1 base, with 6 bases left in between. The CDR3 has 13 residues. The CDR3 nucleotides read TGTGCCAGCAGTTTCCCCTTCCAAGAGACCCAGTACTTC. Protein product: CASSFPFQETQYF.

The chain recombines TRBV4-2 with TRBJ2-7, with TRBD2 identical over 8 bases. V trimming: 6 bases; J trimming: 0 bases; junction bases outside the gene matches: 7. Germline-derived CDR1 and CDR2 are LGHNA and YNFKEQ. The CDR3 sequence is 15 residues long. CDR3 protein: CASSPERGSSYEQYF. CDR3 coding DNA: TGTGCCAGCAGTCCAGAGCGGGGGAGCTCCTACGAGCAGTACTTC.

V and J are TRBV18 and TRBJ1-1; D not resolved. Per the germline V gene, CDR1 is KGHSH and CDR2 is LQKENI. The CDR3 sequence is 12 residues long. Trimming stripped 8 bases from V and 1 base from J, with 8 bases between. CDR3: CASGDRNTEAFF. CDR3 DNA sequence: TGTGCCAGCGGGGATAGGAACACTGAAGCTTTCTTT.

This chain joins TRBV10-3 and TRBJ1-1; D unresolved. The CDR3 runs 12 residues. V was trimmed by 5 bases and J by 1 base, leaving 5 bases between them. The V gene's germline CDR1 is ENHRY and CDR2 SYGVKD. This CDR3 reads CAISPGNTEAFF. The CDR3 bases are TGTGCCATCAGTCCAGGGAACACTGAAGCTTTCTTT.

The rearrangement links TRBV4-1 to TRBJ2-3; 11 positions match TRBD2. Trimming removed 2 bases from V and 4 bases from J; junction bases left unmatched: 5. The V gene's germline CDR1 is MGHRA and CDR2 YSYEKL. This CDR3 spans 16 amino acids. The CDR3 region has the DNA TGCGCCAGCAGCCAAAAGGGACTAGCGGTTGCAGATACGCAGTATTTT. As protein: CASSQKGLAVADTQYF.

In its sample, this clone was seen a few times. CDR3 sequence reads: CASSLGSGTHQPQHF. In DNA, the CDR3 is TGCGCCAGCAGCTTGGGTTCAGGGACCCATCAGCCCCAGCATTTT. This chain uses TRBV5-1 with TRBJ1-5; D might be TRBD1 (5 bases). This CDR3 contains 15 residues. Deletions cut 0 bases from V and 5 bases from J, with 12 bases between. CDR1 is SGHRS and CDR2 is YFSETQ in the germline V gene.

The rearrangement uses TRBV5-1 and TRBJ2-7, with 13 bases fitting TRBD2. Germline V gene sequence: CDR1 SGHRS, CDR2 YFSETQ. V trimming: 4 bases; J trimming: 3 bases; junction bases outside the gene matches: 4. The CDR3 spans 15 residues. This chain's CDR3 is CASSLGLAGVYEQYF. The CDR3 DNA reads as TGCGCCAGCAGCCTCGGACTAGCGGGAGTCTACGAGCAGTACTTC.

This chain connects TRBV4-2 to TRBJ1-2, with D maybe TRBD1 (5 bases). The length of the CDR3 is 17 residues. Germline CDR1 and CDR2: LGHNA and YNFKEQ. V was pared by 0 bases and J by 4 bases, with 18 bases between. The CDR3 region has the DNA TGTGCCAGCAGCCAAGACGGTGATGGGGGTCGTAGCTATGGCTACACCTTC. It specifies CASSQDGDGGRSYGYTF.

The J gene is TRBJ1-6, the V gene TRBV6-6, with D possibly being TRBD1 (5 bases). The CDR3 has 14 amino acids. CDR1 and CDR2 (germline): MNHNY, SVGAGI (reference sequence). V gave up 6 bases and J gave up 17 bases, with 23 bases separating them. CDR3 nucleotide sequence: TGTGCCAGCAGCCCCCCCCGGGGGGGGTCCACTTTCCACTTT. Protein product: CASSPPRGGSTFHF.